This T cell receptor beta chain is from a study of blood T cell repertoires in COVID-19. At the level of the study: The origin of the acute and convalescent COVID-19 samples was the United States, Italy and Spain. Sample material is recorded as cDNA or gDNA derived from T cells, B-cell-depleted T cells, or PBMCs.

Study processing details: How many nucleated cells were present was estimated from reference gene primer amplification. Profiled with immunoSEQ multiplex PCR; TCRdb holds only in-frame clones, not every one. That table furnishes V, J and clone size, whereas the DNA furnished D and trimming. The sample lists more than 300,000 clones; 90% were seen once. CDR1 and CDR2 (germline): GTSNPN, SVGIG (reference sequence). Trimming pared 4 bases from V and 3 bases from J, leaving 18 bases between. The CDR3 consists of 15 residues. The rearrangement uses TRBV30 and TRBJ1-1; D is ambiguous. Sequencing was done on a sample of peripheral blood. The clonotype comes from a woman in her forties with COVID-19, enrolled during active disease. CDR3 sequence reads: CAWTLGGLKYTEAFF. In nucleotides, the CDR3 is TGTGCCTGGACCCTTGGCGGGTTAAAATACACTGAAGCTTTCTTT. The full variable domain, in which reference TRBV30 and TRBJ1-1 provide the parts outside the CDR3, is SQTIHQWPATLVQPVGSPLSLECTVEGTSNPNLYWYRQAAGRGLQLLFYSVGIGQISSEVPQNLSASRPQDRQFILSSKKLLLSDSGFYLCAWTLGGLKYTEAFFGQGTRLTVV.